This T cell receptor beta chain was found in a study of vaccination and CD4 T cells after COVID-19. Overall study findings and caveats: With convalescent patients, a median about 86% of reactive clones emerged solely after vaccination.

With respect to this clonotype: The antigen remains unidentified.

The Oncomine TCR Beta short-read assay generated sequence data from the DNA of cultured CD4+ T cells. TCRdb analysed the PCR reads with MiXCR anew, one entry per CDR3 protein. Of nearly 9,000 distinct CDR3 sequences in the sample, 55% to 70% were seen once. The CDR3 has 11 amino acids. Trimming stripped 6 bases from V and 4 bases from J, with 9 bases between. Germline V lookup: CDR1 DFQATT, CDR2 SNEGSKA (reference sequence). Sample treatment: approximately 11-day PBMC culture with coronavirus spike peptide pools or control peptides (ViraFEST assay). The receptor was isolated from a human donor who had recovered from COVID-19. This chain joins TRBV20-1 and TRBJ1-1; D is unclear. Sequenced: CD4+ T cells from blood, cultured in vitro. The CDR3 nucleotides are TGCAGTGCGGCGCGGGGCACTGAAGCTTTCTTT. This codes for CSAARGTEAFF.